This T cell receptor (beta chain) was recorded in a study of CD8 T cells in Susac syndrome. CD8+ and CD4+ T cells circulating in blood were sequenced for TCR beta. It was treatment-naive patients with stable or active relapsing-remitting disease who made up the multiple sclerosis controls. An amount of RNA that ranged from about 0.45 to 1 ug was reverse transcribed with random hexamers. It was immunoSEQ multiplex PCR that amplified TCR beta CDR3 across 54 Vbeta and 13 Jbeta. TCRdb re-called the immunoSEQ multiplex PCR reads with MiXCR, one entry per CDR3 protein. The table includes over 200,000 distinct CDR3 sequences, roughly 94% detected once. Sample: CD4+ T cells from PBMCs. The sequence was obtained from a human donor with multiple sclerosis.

The CDR3 region has the DNA TGTGCCAGCAGAACACTTAGGGGCACCGGGGAGCTGTTTTTT. Residues: CASRTLRGTGELFF. V is TRBV27 and J is TRBJ2-2, with D maybe TRBD1 (5 bases). The CDR3 runs 14 residues. The V end lost 6 bases, the J end lost 4 bases, and 12 bases lay between the germline ends. Germline-derived CDR1 and CDR2 are MNHEY and SMNVEV (reference sequence).